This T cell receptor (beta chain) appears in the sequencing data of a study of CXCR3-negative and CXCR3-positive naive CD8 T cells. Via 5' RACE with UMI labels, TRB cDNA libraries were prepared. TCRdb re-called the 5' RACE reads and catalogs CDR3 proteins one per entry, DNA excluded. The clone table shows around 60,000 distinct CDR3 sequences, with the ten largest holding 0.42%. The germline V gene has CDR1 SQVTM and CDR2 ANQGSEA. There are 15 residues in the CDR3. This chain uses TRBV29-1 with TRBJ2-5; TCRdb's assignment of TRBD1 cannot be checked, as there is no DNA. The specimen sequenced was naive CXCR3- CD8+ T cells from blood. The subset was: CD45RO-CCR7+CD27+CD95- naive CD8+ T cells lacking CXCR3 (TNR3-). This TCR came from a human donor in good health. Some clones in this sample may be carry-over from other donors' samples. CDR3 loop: CSVEEGGTVLETQYF.